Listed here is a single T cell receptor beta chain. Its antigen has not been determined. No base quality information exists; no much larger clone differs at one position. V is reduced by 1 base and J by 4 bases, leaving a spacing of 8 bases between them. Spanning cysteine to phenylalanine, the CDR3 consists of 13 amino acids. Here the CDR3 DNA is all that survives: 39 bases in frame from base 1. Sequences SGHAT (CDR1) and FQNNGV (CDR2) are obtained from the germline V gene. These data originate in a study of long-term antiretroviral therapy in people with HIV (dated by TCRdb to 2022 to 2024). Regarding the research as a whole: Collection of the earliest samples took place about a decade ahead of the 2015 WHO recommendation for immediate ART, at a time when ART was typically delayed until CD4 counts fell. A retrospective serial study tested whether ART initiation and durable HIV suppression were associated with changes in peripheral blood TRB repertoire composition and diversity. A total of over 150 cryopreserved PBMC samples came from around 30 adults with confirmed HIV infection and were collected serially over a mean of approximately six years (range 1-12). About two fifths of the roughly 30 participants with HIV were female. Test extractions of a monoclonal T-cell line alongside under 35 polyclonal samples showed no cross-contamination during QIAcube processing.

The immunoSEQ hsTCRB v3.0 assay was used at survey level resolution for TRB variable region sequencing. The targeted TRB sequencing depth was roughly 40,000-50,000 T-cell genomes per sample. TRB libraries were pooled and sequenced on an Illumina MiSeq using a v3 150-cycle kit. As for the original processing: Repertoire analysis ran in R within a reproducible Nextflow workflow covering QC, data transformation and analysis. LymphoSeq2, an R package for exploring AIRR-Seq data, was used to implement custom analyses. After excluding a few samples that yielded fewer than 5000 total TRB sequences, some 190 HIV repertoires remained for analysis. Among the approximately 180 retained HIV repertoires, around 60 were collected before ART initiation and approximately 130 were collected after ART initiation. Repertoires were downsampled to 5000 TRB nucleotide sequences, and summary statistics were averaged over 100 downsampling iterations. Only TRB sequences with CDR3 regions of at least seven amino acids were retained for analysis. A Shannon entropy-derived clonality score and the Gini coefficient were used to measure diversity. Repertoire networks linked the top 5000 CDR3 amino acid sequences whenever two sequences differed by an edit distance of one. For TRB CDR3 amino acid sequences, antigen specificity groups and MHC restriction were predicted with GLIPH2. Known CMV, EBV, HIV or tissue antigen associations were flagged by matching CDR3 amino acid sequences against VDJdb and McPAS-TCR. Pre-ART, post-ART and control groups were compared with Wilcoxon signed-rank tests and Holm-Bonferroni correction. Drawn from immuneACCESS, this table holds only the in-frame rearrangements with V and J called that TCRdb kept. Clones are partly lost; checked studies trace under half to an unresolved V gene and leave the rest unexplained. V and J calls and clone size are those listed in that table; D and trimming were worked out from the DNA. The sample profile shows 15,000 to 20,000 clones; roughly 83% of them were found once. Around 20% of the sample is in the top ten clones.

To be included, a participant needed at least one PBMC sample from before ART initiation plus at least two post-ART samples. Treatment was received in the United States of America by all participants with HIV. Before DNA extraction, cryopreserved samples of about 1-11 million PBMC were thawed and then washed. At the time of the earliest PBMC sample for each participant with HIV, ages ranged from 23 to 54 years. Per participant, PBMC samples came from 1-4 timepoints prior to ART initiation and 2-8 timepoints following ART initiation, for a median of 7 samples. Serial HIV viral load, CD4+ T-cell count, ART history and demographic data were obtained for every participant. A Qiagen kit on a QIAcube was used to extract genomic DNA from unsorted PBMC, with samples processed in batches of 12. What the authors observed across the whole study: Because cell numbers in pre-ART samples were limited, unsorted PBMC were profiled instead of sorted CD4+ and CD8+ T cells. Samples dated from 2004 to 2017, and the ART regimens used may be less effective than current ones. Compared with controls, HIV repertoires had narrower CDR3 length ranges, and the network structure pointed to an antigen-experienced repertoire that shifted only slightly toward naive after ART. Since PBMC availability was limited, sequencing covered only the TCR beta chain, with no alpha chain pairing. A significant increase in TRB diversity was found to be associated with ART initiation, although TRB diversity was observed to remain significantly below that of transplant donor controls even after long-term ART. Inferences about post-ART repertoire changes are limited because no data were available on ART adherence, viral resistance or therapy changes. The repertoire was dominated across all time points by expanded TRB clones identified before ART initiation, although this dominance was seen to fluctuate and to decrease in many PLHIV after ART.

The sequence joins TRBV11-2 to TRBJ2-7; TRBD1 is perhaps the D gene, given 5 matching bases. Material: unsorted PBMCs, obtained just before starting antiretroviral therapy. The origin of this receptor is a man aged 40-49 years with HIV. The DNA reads TGTGCCAGCAGCTTAGCCAGGACATACGAGCAGTACTTC. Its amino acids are CASSLARTYEQYF.